This T cell receptor beta chain was documented in a study of T cell responses to AZD1222 COVID-19 vaccine. Produced via immunoSEQ multiplex PCR; TCRdb's table is partial and in-frame only. The sample carries about 64,000 clones, 80% to 95% recorded once. V lost 0 bases, J lost 4 bases, and 4 bases lay in between. Per the germline V gene, CDR1 is SNHLY and CDR2 is FYNNEI. The CDR3 length is 12 residues. The chain couples TRBV2 to TRBJ2-7; D is undetermined. This receptor was obtained from an adult who received the MenACWY meningococcal vaccine as a control. The sample was peripheral blood, taken 28 days after the second dose of the MenACWY control vaccine. The CDR3 region is CASSEAEYEQYF. CDR3 in DNA: TGTGCCAGCAGTGAAGCTGAGTACGAGCAGTACTTC.